This is a list of T cell receptor beta chains from one sample in a study of CD8 T cells in ankylosing spondylitis. TCRdb called the 5' RACE reads again in MiXCR, with one record for every CDR3 protein. The table lists a few hundred thousand distinct CDR3 sequences, around 20% of them singletons. The sequenced sample consisted of blood, either unsorted or a sorted T cell fraction (not recorded which). These receptors were obtained from a male donor with ankylosing spondylitis. CDR3s include the opening cysteine and the closing phenylalanine or tryptophan. Each record gives: J gene, D gene, clone size, V gene, CDR3 protein, CDR3 DNA. D genes are given only for firm matches. A clone size is listed for some rows: how often the clone was seen (once, few, many), or a class if it is expanded.

TRBJ1-1 - - TRBV29-1 CSVDGRGGTEAFF TGCAGCGTTGACGGACGGGGGGGCACTGAAGCTTTCTTT
TRBJ2-2 - few TRBV5-1 CASSLWPTNSNTGELFF TGCGCCAGCAGCTTGTGGCCCACGAACTCGAACACCGGGGAGCTGTTTTTT
TRBJ2-2 - - TRBV4-3 CASSQDMDTGELFF TGCGCCAGCAGCCAAGATATGGACACCGGGGAGCTGTTTTTT
TRBJ2-7 - - TRBV5-1 CASRSLGPYEQYF TGCGCCAGCAGAAGCCTCGGACCCTACGAGCAGTACTTC
TRBJ1-6 TRBD1 many TRBV13 CASSLDGQGNSPLHF TGTGCCAGCAGCTTAGATGGACAGGGCAACTCACCCCTCCACTTT
TRBJ1-2 - few TRBV6-4 CASSNPGRGGYTF TGTGCCAGCAGTAACCCGGGGCGAGGTGGCTACACCTTC
TRBJ1-4 - few TRBV5-1 CASSLEVSAGATNEKLFF TGCGCCAGCAGCTTGGAAGTTTCGGCAGGGGCAACTAATGAAAAACTGTTTTTT
TRBJ1-5 TRBD1 few TRBV5-1 CASSFGQGDQPQHF TGCGCCAGCAGCTTTGGTCAGGGGGATCAGCCCCAGCATTTT
TRBJ2-3 - many TRBV7-9 CASSLGGTTDTQYF TGCGCCAGCAGCTTGGGCGGGACCACAGATACGCAGTATTTT
TRBJ2-1 TRBD2 - TRBV5-1 CASSLRLAGAYNEQFF TGCGCCAGCAGCTTGAGGCTAGCGGGAGCCTACAATGAGCAGTTCTTC
TRBJ2-1 TRBD2 few TRBV2 CASSATSGRAGNEQFF TGTGCCAGCAGTGCCACAAGCGGGAGGGCCGGGAATGAGCAGTTCTTC
TRBJ2-3 TRBD2 - TRBV28 CASSRAGGTDTQYF TGTGCCAGCAGCAGGGCGGGGGGCACAGATACGCAGTATTTT
TRBJ1-4 TRBD1 - TRBV11-1 CASSPGPGGLRLREKLFF TGTGCCAGCAGCCCAGGTCCAGGGGGCCTCCGCCTAAGGGAAAAACTGTTTTTT
TRBJ1-1 - few TRBV11-1 CASHRGRSNTEAFF TGTGCCTCCCACCGGGGACGGTCGAACACTGAAGCTTTCTTT
TRBJ2-1 - - TRBV5-1 CASSLIALAQIGNEQFF TGCGCCAGCAGCTTGATCGCGCTAGCGCAAATCGGAAATGAGCAGTTCTTC
TRBJ1-5 TRBD1 - TRBV7-8 CASSFGTGRNQPQHF TGTGCCAGCAGCTTCGGGACAGGGCGAAATCAGCCCCAGCATTTT
TRBJ1-1 - - TRBV5-1 CASRTGTFNTEAFF TGCGCCAGCCGAACAGGGACTTTTAACACTGAAGCTTTCTTT
TRBJ2-1 TRBD2 - TRBV11-1 CASSLERLAGDSIGYNEQFF TGTGCCAGCAGCTTAGAGCGCCTAGCGGGGGACTCAATCGGGTACAATGAGCAGTTCTTC
TRBJ1-1 - - TRBV11-3 CASNYGRGGLRNTEAFF TGTGCCAGCAACTACGGACGGGGGGGGCTGAGGAACACTGAAGCTTTCTTT
TRBJ2-5 - few TRBV5-1 CASSFLTGQKETQYF TGCGCCAGCAGCTTTTTGACCGGACAGAAAGAGACCCAGTACTTC
TRBJ1-2 TRBD1 - TRBV20-1 CSARTGTGYGYTF TGCAGTGCTAGAACCGGGACAGGTTATGGCTACACCTTC
TRBJ2-7 - - TRBV12-3/TRBV12-4 CASSSDRIRQYF TGTGCCAGCAGTTCGGACCGGATCCGGCAGTACTTC